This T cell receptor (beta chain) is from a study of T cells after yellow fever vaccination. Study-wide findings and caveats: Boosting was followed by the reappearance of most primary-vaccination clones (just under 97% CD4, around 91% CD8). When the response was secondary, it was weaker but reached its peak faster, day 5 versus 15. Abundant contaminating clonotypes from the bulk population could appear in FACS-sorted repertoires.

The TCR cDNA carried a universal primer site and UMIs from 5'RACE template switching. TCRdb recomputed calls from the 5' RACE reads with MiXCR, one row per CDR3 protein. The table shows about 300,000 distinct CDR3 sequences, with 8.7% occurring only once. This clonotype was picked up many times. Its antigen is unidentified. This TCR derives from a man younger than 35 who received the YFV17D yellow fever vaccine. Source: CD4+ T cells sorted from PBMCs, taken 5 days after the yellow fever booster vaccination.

CDR3 in DNA: TGTGCCAGCAGCCCGGGACGTTACAATGAGCAGTTCTTC. Amino acids: CASSPGRYNEQFF. The chain carries TRBV11-2 and TRBJ2-1; D may be TRBD1 or TRBD2 (5 bases each). The ends were cut back, 5 bases at V and 4 bases at J, with 9 bases in the middle. Looked up from germline, CDR1 is SGHAT and CDR2 is FQNNGV. The length of the CDR3 is 13 residues.